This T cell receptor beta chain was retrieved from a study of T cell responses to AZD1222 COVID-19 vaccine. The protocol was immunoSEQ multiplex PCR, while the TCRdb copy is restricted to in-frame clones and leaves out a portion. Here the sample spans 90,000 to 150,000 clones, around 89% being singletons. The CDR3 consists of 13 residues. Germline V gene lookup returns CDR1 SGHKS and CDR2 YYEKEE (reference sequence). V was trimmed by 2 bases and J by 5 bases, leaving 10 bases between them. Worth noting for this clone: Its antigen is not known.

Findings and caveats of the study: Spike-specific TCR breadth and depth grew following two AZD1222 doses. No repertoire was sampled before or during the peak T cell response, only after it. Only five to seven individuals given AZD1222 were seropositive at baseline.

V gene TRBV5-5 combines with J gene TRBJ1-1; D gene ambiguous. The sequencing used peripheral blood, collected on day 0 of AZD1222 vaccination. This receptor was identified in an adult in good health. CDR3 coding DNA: TGTGCCAGCAGCTTAGGACGAGAGACTGAAGCTTTCTTT. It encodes CASSLGRETEAFF.